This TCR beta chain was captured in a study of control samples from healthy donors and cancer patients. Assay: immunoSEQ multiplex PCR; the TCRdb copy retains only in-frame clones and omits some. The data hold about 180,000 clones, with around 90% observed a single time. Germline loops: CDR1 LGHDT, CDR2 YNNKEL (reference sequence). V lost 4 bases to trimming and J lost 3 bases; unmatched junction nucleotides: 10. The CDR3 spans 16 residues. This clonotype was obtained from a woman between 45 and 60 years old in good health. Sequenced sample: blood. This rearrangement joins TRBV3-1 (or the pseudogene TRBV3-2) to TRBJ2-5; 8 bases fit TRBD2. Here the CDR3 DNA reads TGTGCCAGCAGCCTCCGCGGCGGGGGGTTCAAAGAGACCCAGTACTTC. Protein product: CASSLRGGGFKETQYF.